Described below is a single TCR beta chain sequence and its context. The data were obtained in a study of blood T cell repertoires in COVID-19. The V gene lost 1 base and the J gene lost 1 base, with 23 bases spanning the gap. Per the germline V gene, CDR1 is MGHRA and CDR2 is YSYEKL. The CDR3 sequence is 19 residues long. Here immunoSEQ multiplex PCR was the method, and the copy in TCRdb shows in-frame clones only, minus some. The table lists a few hundred thousand clones, 75% to 90% of them singletons. The sequence came from a man younger than 45 with acute or convalescent COVID-19. V gene TRBV4-1 combines with J gene TRBJ2-7, with D possibly matching TRBD1 (5 bases). Sequencing was performed on peripheral blood. The CDR3 sequence: CASSQVERGLGVISYEQYF. As DNA, the CDR3 is TGCGCCAGCAGCCAAGTAGAAAGAGGTTTAGGGGTGATTTCCTACGAGCAGTACTTC.